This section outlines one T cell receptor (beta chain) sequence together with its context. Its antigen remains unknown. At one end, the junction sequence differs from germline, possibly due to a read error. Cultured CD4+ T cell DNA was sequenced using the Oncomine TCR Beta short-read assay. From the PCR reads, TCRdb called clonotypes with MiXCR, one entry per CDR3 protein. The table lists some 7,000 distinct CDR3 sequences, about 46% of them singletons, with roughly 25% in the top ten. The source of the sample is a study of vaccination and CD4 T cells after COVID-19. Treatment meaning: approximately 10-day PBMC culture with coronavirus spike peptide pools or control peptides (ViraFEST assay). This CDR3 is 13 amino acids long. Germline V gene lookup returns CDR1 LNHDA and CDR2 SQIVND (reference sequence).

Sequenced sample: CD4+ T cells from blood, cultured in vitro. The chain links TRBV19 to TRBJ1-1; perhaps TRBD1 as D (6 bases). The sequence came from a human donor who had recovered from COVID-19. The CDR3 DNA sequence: TGTGCCAGTAGTATTTGGGACACGGAACGTGTGATCTTT. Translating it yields CASSIWDTERVIF.